This TCR beta chain was retrieved from a study of OX40 agonist ivuxolimab in advanced cancers. Germline loops: CDR1 LNHDA, CDR2 SQIVND (reference sequence). This CDR3 has 12 amino acids. TCRdb keeps only in-frame clones here, not all; method: immunoSEQ multiplex PCR. This table holds approximately 75,000 clones, about 78% found once. Regarding this clone: The junction differs from germline at one of its ends, possibly a read error. Other DNA sequences in this specimen translate into the identical CDR3.

If patients had autoimmune disease history or systemic immunosuppression, they were excluded. The sampling schedule covered blood at baseline, cycle 4 day 1, and cycle 7 day 1. Material: CD4+ or CD8+ T cells sorted from blood, obtained in a trial of the OX40 agonist ivuxolimab. This chain uses TRBV19 with TRBJ1-2, with D unresolved. The TCR sequence derives from an adult with an advanced solid tumor such as melanoma, head and neck, liver or kidney cancer. Here the CDR3 reads CASSLANYGYTF. As DNA, the CDR3 is TGTGCCAGTAGTCTGGCCAACTATGGCTATACCTTC.